Reported below is one T cell receptor (beta chain). This table comes from immunoSEQ multiplex PCR, and its TCRdb copy is limited to in-frame clones, with some not included. The sample contains 150,000 to 200,000 clones, about 88% of which appear only once. Germline V gene lookup returns CDR1 LNHDA and CDR2 SQIVND (reference sequence). The CDR3 is 16 amino acids. The V segment lost 3 bases and the J segment 5 bases; nucleotides outside the gene matches: 8. Participants were aged roughly 18 to 89 years, lived in around 22 US areas, and enrolled virtually. Grouping used clinical history reported by participants in a survey and questionnaire. Recovered status applied to Cohort 3 donors who had two consecutive negative PCRs. It also applied to those with clearance or with symptom resolution. The data derive from a study of blood T cell repertoires in COVID-19. For the study at large: Samples came from the United States, Italy and Spain, spanning acute and convalescent COVID-19.

The chain carries TRBV19 and TRBJ2-2, with 8 bases lining up with TRBD1. The sequencing input was PBMCs or T cells enriched from blood (not recorded which). This clonotype was sampled from a woman between 18 and 29 years old who had recovered from COVID-19. This CDR3 is CASSINRGARTGELFF. In nucleotides, the CDR3 is TGTGCCAGTAGTATTAACAGGGGGGCTCGTACCGGGGAGCTGTTTTTT. Full variable domain (remainder filled in from reference TRBV19 and TRBJ2-2): DGGITQSPKYLFRKEGQNVTLSCEQNLNHDAMYWYRQDPGQGLRLIYYSQIVNDFQKGDIAEGYSVSREKKESFPLTVTSAQKNPTAFYLCASSINRGARTGELFFGEGSRLTVL.